These T cell receptor beta chains were read from a single sample in a study of CD8+CD57+ T cells in acquired aplastic anemia. Each CDR3 protein gets one entry after TCRdb re-called the reads with MiXCR. The table records 180,000 or so distinct CDR3 sequences, about 45% of them present only once. Input material: sorted CD4+, CD8+, or CD8+CD57+ T cells (not recorded which) from PBMCs. These receptors originate from a human donor with aplastic anemia. CDR3s include the opening cysteine and the closing phenylalanine or tryptophan. The D gene is left open where the match is weak. Part of the rows lack a size; the others show once, few, many or a class for expanded clones.

CDR3nt: TGTGCCAGCAGTGAAGGGAGGGGGCGAATTATTTTTGTTAGCACAGATACGCAGTATTTT; CDR3aa: CASSEGRGRIIFVSTDTQYF; abundance: many; len: 20; v_gene: TRBV2; j_gene: TRBJ2-3; d_gene: NA
CDR3nt: TGTGCCACCAGGCGGGCAGATAATTCACCCCTCCACTTT; CDR3aa: CATRRADNSPLHF; abundance: NA; len: 13; v_gene: TRBV24-1; j_gene: TRBJ1-6; d_gene: NA
CDR3nt: TGCGCCAGCAGCATCAGGACGGACGGCTATGGCTACACCTTC; CDR3aa: CASSIRTDGYGYTF; abundance: many; len: 14; v_gene: TRBV5-1; j_gene: TRBJ1-2; d_gene: NA
CDR3nt: TGTGCCAGCAGCCAACAGTTCTACGAGCAGTACTTC; CDR3aa: CASSQQFYEQYF; abundance: many; len: 12; v_gene: TRBV3-1; j_gene: TRBJ2-7; d_gene: NA
CDR3nt: TGTACCACCCGGCTGTCTAATTCACCCCCCCACTTT; CDR3aa: CTTRLSNSPPHF; abundance: NA; len: 12; v_gene: TRBV15; j_gene: TRBJ1-6; d_gene: NA
CDR3nt: TGTGCCAGCAGCCATTGGGGTAGCGGGGTCGGGGATACGCAGCATTTT; CDR3aa: CASSHWGSGVGDTQHF; abundance: NA; len: 16; v_gene: TRBV28; j_gene: TRBJ1-5; d_gene: NA
CDR3nt: TGTGCCATTCTCGACGGCCCCTATGAGCAGTACTTC; CDR3aa: CAILDGPYEQYF; abundance: NA; len: 12; v_gene: TRBV10-3; j_gene: TRBJ2-7; d_gene: NA
CDR3nt: TGTGCCAGCAGCCCCCGGTATTTAGCGGGAGGGTACAATGAGCAGTTCTTC; CDR3aa: CASSPRYLAGGYNEQFF; abundance: NA; len: 17; v_gene: TRBV15; j_gene: TRBJ2-1; d_gene: TRBD2
CDR3nt: TGTGCCAGCAGCTTCCCGCGGTCACGGGGGGGCAGGGTAAACACTGAAGCTTTCTTT; CDR3aa: CASSFPRSRGGRVNTEAFF; abundance: many; len: 19; v_gene: TRBV11-2; j_gene: TRBJ1-1; d_gene: NA
CDR3nt: TGCAGTGCTAGAGGAGGGGGCGCGATCGCTGAAGCTTTCTTT; CDR3aa: CSARGGGAIAEAFF; abundance: NA; len: 14; v_gene: TRBV20-1; j_gene: TRBJ1-1; d_gene: TRBD1
CDR3nt: TGCAGTGCTAGTGATGGGCAGGCCACCCCAATTCAAGGCCTCCACTTT; CDR3aa: CSASDGQATPIQGLHF; abundance: NA; len: 16; v_gene: TRBV20-1; j_gene: TRBJ1-6; d_gene: NA
CDR3nt: TGTGCCAGCAGTGCAGGGTCGGGCAATCAGCCCCAGCATTTT; CDR3aa: CASSAGSGNQPQHF; abundance: many; len: 14; v_gene: TRBV6-1; j_gene: TRBJ1-5; d_gene: NA
CDR3nt: TGTGCCAGCAGTCCACGGAACGAGCAGTACTTC; CDR3aa: CASSPRNEQYF; abundance: NA; len: 11; v_gene: TRBV12-3/TRBV12-4; j_gene: TRBJ2-7; d_gene: NA
CDR3nt: TGTGCCAGCAGCGACCGGGTGGGGGGCCAGTATAATTCACCCCTCCACTTT; CDR3aa: CASSDRVGGQYNSPLHF; abundance: many; len: 17; v_gene: TRBV7-2; j_gene: TRBJ1-6; d_gene: NA
CDR3nt: TGTGCCAGCAGTTACTCGGGGAACGAGCAGTACTTC; CDR3aa: CASSYSGNEQYF; abundance: few; len: 12; v_gene: TRBV2; j_gene: TRBJ2-7; d_gene: NA
CDR3nt: TGTGCCAGTAGCGATGACAGGTATAGCAATCAGCCCCAGCATTTT; CDR3aa: CASSDDRYSNQPQHF; abundance: many; len: 15; v_gene: TRBV19; j_gene: TRBJ1-5; d_gene: NA
CDR3nt: TGTGCCAGCAGCTTGGTCGGGGGGGTCTACGAGCAGTACTTC; CDR3aa: CASSLVGGVYEQYF; abundance: many; len: 14; v_gene: TRBV5-6; j_gene: TRBJ2-7; d_gene: TRBD2
CDR3nt: TGTGCCAGCAGCCAAGACAGCGCGGAGCTGTTTTTT; CDR3aa: CASSQDSAELFF; abundance: NA; len: 12; v_gene: TRBV14; j_gene: TRBJ2-2; d_gene: NA
CDR3nt: TGTGCTAGCAGCTTCCACAGGGGCCAGCAGTTCTTC; CDR3aa: CASSFHRGQQFF; abundance: NA; len: 12; v_gene: TRBV7-7; j_gene: TRBJ2-1; d_gene: TRBD1
CDR3nt: TGTGCCAGCAGACTCAGGCCGGATTCACCCCTCCACTTT; CDR3aa: CASRLRPDSPLHF; abundance: NA; len: 13; v_gene: TRBV7-9; j_gene: TRBJ1-6; d_gene: NA
CDR3nt: TGCAGCGCCGGGCATATGGCGGGATCGGGCGGGGAGCTGTTTTTT; CDR3aa: CSAGHMAGSGGELFF; abundance: NA; len: 15; v_gene: TRBV29-1; j_gene: TRBJ2-2; d_gene: NA
CDR3nt: TGCAGTGCTAGAGTGGGGGCGCGCTATGGCTACACCTTC; CDR3aa: CSARVGARYGYTF; abundance: NA; len: 13; v_gene: TRBV20-1; j_gene: TRBJ1-2; d_gene: NA
CDR3nt: TGTGCCAGCAGTATGACAGGAAATAGCAATCAGCCCCAGCATTTT; CDR3aa: CASSMTGNSNQPQHF; abundance: once; len: 15; v_gene: TRBV6-4; j_gene: TRBJ1-5; d_gene: NA
CDR3nt: TGTGCCAGCGGACAGGACATTAACACTGAAGCTCTCTTT; CDR3aa: CASGQDINTEALF; abundance: NA; len: 13; v_gene: TRBV10-2; j_gene: TRBJ1-1; d_gene: TRBD1
CDR3nt: TGTGCCAGCAGTGAGGACAGGGGCCTGTACAATGAGCAGTTCTTC; CDR3aa: CASSEDRGLYNEQFF; abundance: NA; len: 15; v_gene: TRBV2; j_gene: TRBJ2-1; d_gene: TRBD1
CDR3nt: TGCGCCGCCCAGGCACCGAATAATTCACCTCTCCACTTT; CDR3aa: CAAQAPNNSPLHF; abundance: NA; len: 13; v_gene: TRBV10-1; j_gene: TRBJ1-6; d_gene: NA
CDR3nt: TGCGCCAGCAGCTTGGGGCGGAACCTCTACGAGCAGTACTTC; CDR3aa: CASSLGRNLYEQYF; abundance: NA; len: 14; v_gene: TRBV5-1; j_gene: TRBJ2-7; d_gene: NA
CDR3nt: TGTGCCAGCAGCTCCGGCCCAGCTAACTATGGCTACACCTTC; CDR3aa: CASSSGPANYGYTF; abundance: NA; len: 14; v_gene: TRBV5-6; j_gene: TRBJ1-2; d_gene: NA
CDR3nt: TGCAGTGCTAGAGAGGGACAGGGGATTCGTGGCTACACCTTC; CDR3aa: CSAREGQGIRGYTF; abundance: many; len: 14; v_gene: TRBV20-1; j_gene: TRBJ1-2; d_gene: TRBD1
CDR3nt: TGTGCCACTGTGGGGTCTGTGGCCAACGTCCTGACTTTC; CDR3aa: CATVGSVANVLTF; abundance: once; len: 13; v_gene: TRBV10-3; j_gene: TRBJ2-6; d_gene: NA
CDR3nt: TGTGCCAGCGAAGCGGGGGGGGGGACAGATACGCAGTATTTT; CDR3aa: CASEAGGGTDTQYF; abundance: NA; len: 14; v_gene: TRBV6-1; j_gene: TRBJ2-3; d_gene: TRBD2